This T cell receptor (beta chain) is from a study of shared clonotypes between healthy human individuals. At the level of the study: Researchers assigned three CD4 naive, three CD4 memory, two CD8 naive and one CD8 memory plate to each donor.

The germline V gene has CDR1 SEHNR and CDR2 FQNEAQ (reference sequence). This CDR3 is built from 14 residues. V lost 5 bases and J lost 4; bases outside the gene matches: 4. With respect to this clone: Antigen: not known. This sample includes further DNA sequences coding for the same CDR3.

Study-wide results and limits: Rarefaction gave evidence that sorted-subset sequencing remained incomplete despite large depth.

As handled by the study authors: With immunoSEQ giving junction-only sequences and no quality scores, filtering differed. Profiling relied on immunoSEQ multiplex PCR, and the TCRdb table lists in-frame clones only, not all of them. Clone size and the V and J calls come from that table; the DNA yielded D and trimming. Altogether over 2 million clones are present, roughly 95% being singletons, with the ten largest covering roughly 1%. Only CD45RO-negative cells positively selected for CCR7 counted as naive CD8 cells, so terminally differentiated effector memory CD45RA+ cells were excluded. The V call is TRBV7-9, the J call TRBJ1-5; 8 nucleotides agree with TRBD1. The sample comprised naive CD8+ T cells sorted from blood. This receptor was taken from a man younger than 35 in good health. This CDR3 is CASSPGGGNQPQHF. CDR3 nucleotides: TGTGCCAGCAGCCCAGGGGGCGGGAATCAGCCCCAGCATTTT.